The source of this T cell receptor beta chain is a study of blood T cell repertoires in COVID-19. For the study at large: The origin of the acute and convalescent COVID-19 samples was the United States, Italy and Spain. PBMCs, B-cell-depleted T cells, or T cells provided the cDNA or gDNA that made up the material.

The repertoire was sequenced with immunoSEQ multiplex PCR; TCRdb's copy has only in-frame clones and lacks some. The profile shows some 250,000 clones, over 65% of them singletons. Sequencing was performed on peripheral blood. This TCR came from a woman older than 75 with acute or convalescent COVID-19.

The CDR3 reads CATSRVAGGNYGYTF. The DNA of the CDR3 is TGTGCCACCAGCAGAGTTGCAGGGGGTAACTATGGCTACACCTTC. The chain uses TRBV15 and TRBJ1-2; 7 bases line up with TRBD1. V shed 1 base, J shed 1 base, and the junction held 3 bases outside the gene matches. Germline CDR1 and CDR2: LNHNV and YYDKDF (reference sequence). This CDR3 is built from 15 residues. The full variable domain, its missing parts supplied by reference TRBV15 and TRBJ1-2, is DAMVIQNPRYQVTQFGKPVTLSCSQTLNHNVMYWYQQKSSQAPKLLFHYYDKDFNNEADTPDNFQSRRPNTSFCFLDIRSPGLGDTAMYLCATSRVAGGNYGYTFGSGTRLTVV.